The TCR beta chain described here comes from a study of pediatric ulcerative colitis. Across the whole study: Six or seven patients showed pancolitis and two showed left-sided colitis.

Sequenced by immunoSEQ multiplex PCR; TCRdb stores in-frame clones only, minus some. The sample consists of around 61,000 clones, less than 90% of them appearing once. Study-wide points: Blood-rectal clonal overlap within each person was significantly higher in ulcerative colitis patients than controls. A couple of rectal CDR3 clonotypes occurred in all ulcerative colitis patients.

The CDR3 consists of 17 residues. V was clipped by 0 bases and J by 2 bases, with 15 bases between them. Per the germline V gene, CDR1 is KGHSH and CDR2 is LQKENI. Of note for this clone: The antigen is undetermined.

Sequencing used blood. This chain joins TRBV18 and TRBJ2-3; D perhaps matches TRBD1 (7 bases). This clonotype originated in a boy aged 5-17 years with severe ulcerative colitis. The DNA of the CDR3 is TGTGCCAGCTCACCACCCACGTCCAGGGGGGACACAGATACGCAGTATTTT. Translation gives CASSPPTSRGDTDTQYF.